The clone carrying this TCR beta chain has just a few counts. This specimen belongs to a study of T-cell memory formation after mild COVID-19. MiXCR, applied by TCRdb to the 5' RACE reads, yields one record per CDR3 protein. The sample consists of roughly 370,000 distinct CDR3 sequences, 15% to 20% of them appearing once. The germline V gene has CDR1 LGHNA and CDR2 YSLEER. This CDR3 contains 19 residues. Unmatched junction bases numbered 20, after V lost 5 bases and J lost 5 bases. The J gene is TRBJ2-5, the V gene TRBV4-3; 10 bases line up with TRBD2. The receptor was isolated from a man younger than 35 who had mild COVID-19 (a few samples of this study predate the infection). Cell type and time point are not known. Sequencing was carried out using PBMCs or a T cell subset sorted from them (not recorded which). The CDR3 DNA reads as TGCGCCAGCAGCAAAAGGGTTCAGGGGACTAGCGTATCGAAGGAGACCCAGTACTTC. It encodes CASSKRVQGTSVSKETQYF.